Here is one TCR beta chain with its context. No antigen is known for it. This CDR3 is built from 13 residues. V was pared by 1 base and J by 3 bases, with 5 bases between. From germline, CDR1 is SGHRS and CDR2 YFSETQ. The treatment was: roughly 20 received Ad26.COV2.S at low or high dose, single or two shots; several received placebo; per-sample allocation not given. Collection of the samples took place on day 63 after the first injection of vaccine or placebo. This specimen belongs to a study of Ad26.COV2.S vaccination and SARS-CoV-2 variants. Study results and limitations: Among vaccine recipients, spike-specific TCR breadth exceeded that of placebo recipients. With respect to non-spike TCR breadth, vaccine and placebo recipients were similar.

Repertoires were generated with immunoSEQ multiplex PCR, while TCRdb's copy carries only in-frame clones and drops some. The table records around 300,000 clones, about 89% of them present only once. The sequenced sample was peripheral blood, obtained in a trial of Ad26.COV2.S vaccine versus placebo. V is TRBV5-1 and J is TRBJ2-1; no clear D gene. The source of this sequence is a person aged 18-65 years who received the Ad26.COV2.S COVID-19 vaccine or a placebo. Here the CDR3 reads CASSLIGYNEQFF. The CDR3 nucleotides are TGCGCCAGCAGCTTGATAGGCTACAATGAGCAGTTCTTC.